This T cell receptor (beta chain) was recovered during a study of identical twins. This clonotype turned up a few times. A universal primer site came from template switching; cDNA carried unique molecular identifiers. Each CDR3 protein is one row after TCRdb ran MiXCR on the 5' RACE reads. The repertoire includes about 220,000 distinct CDR3 sequences, 6% to 8% of them detected once, and 5.4% sits in the top ten. The CDR3 is made up of 11 amino acids. Trimming removed 2 bases from V and 7 bases from J, with 5 bases in between. The germline CDR1 and CDR2 sequences are SNHLY and FYNNEI. These same records also appear under a second study, on yellow fever vaccine responses in identical twins.

The receptor's source is a woman between 18 and 29 years old in good health. What was sequenced was CD8+ T cells sorted from blood. The chain recombines TRBV2 with TRBJ1-1; D unclear. The DNA for the CDR3 is TGTGCCAGCAGTGAACGGTTTGAAGCTTTCTTT. This gives the protein CASSERFEAFF. The whole variable domain, filled in from reference TRBV2 and TRBJ1-1, reads EPEVTQTPSHQVTQMGQEVILRCVPISNHLYFYWYRQILGQKVEFLVSFYNNEISEKSEIFDDQFSVERPDGSNFTLKIRSTKLEDSAMYFCASSERFEAFFGQGTRLTVV.